This record covers a single T cell receptor beta chain. Antigen: not known. The germline V gene has CDR1 SGHVS and CDR2 FNYEAQ. V shed 5 bases and J 4 bases; nucleotides not matched to a gene: 6. The CDR3 length is 15 residues. The data were obtained in a study of T cell responses to AZD1222 COVID-19 vaccine. Overall study results and limits: A mostly white British donor set with more females was recruited, and clonal diversity was possibly underestimated.

Method: immunoSEQ multiplex PCR; TCRdb's copy keeps in-frame clones and lacks some. In the table there are roughly 100,000 clones, about 89% of which are singletons. The rearrangement joins TRBV7-6 to TRBJ2-1; 9 bases are a match to TRBD1. This sequence was found in an adult in good health. Sequenced here: peripheral blood, sampled on day 0 of AZD1222 vaccination. Here the CDR3 DNA reads TGTGCCAGCAGCCCACAGGGGGCTTGGTACAATGAGCAGTTCTTC. It translates to CASSPQGAWYNEQFF.